One T cell receptor beta chain is described in this entry. Antigen unknown. The CDR3 loop spans 13 amino acids. The V segment lost 5 bases and the J segment 4 bases; nucleotides outside the gene matches: 4. Germline assignment: CDR1 SGHAT and CDR2 FQNNGV. The isolated RNA, all of it, was reverse transcribed, so expressed TCRB transcripts were what got sequenced. Profiled with immunoSEQ multiplex PCR; TCRdb holds only in-frame clones, not every one. The table records about 45,000 clones, roughly 70% of them present only once. This record belongs to a study of beta chain features in type 1 diabetes. Findings and caveats of the study: All four CD4+ subsets from Type 1 diabetes patients carried moderately but significantly shorter TCRB CDR3s.

This receptor was identified in a young woman with type 1 diabetes. Specimen: Tregs from blood. The chain uses TRBV11-2 and TRBJ1-2; the match to TRBD1 covers 7 bases. The DNA for the CDR3 is TGTGCCAGCAGCCGACAGGGTTTCTATGGCTACACCTTC. Protein product: CASSRQGFYGYTF.